This passage covers 17 T cell receptor beta chains from one sample sequenced in a study of PD-1 blockade in classical Hodgkin lymphoma. Each patient's relapse followed autologous stem cell transplantation, and brentuximab vedotin exposure varied. Profiled with immunoSEQ multiplex PCR; TCRdb holds only in-frame clones, not every one. Of fewer than 30,000 clones listed, roughly 85% are singletons. Sequenced material: peripheral blood mononuclear cells (PBMCs), taken before the second cycle of nivolumab. The receptors shown here come from a human donor with classical Hodgkin lymphoma.

The chain has TRBV11-2 and TRBJ1-5; D is ambiguous. This CDR3 contains 13 residues. Germline V gene sequence: CDR1 SGHAT, CDR2 FQNNGV. V was cut by 5 bases and J by 8 bases, with 13 bases left in between. The CDR3 loop reads CASSREVREPQHF. CDR3 sequence (DNA): TGTGCCAGCAGCCGTGAGGTTAGGGAGCCCCAGCATTTT.

The chain recombines TRBV10-3 with TRBJ1-2; 10 bases align to TRBD1. Germline CDR1 is ENHRY and CDR2 is SYGVKD. After removal of 3 bases from V and 6 bases from J, the junction contained 7 bases not matched to a gene. This CDR3 region has 15 residues. Here the CDR3 reads CAISETTGGSNGYTF. The CDR3, as DNA: TGTGCCATCAGTGAAACGACAGGGGGCTCGAATGGCTACACCTTC.

The chain has TRBV28 and TRBJ1-1; TRBD1 is a possible D gene (6 bases). CDR1 and CDR2 from the germline V gene are MDHEN and SYDVKM. The V end lost 2 bases, the J end lost 5 bases, and 9 bases lay between the germline ends. There are 13 residues in the CDR3. CDR3 in amino acids: CASSLRGGTEAFF. Written as DNA, the CDR3 is TGTGCCAGCAGTTTAAGGGGGGGTACTGAAGCTTTCTTT.

This sequence joins TRBV7-9 and TRBJ1-2; D is undetermined. The CDR3 has 15 amino acids. Germline-derived CDR1 and CDR2 are SEHNR and FQNEAQ (reference sequence). Trimming removed 2 bases from V and 4 bases from J, with 14 bases in between. The CDR3 DNA reads as TGTGCCAGCAGCTTAAGCACAGACTTTACCTATGGCTACACCTTC. It codes for CASSLSTDFTYGYTF.

The rearrangement joins TRBV10-2 to TRBJ1-6; 7 nucleotides line up with TRBD1. CDR3 length: 14 residues. The germline V gene encodes CDR1 WSHSY and CDR2 SAAADI. V gave up 6 bases and J gave up 4 bases; unmatched junction bases: 3. The CDR3 DNA follows: TGCGCCAGCAGCGGACAGGAATATAATTCACCCCTCCACTTT. It translates to CASSGQEYNSPLHF.

V is TRBV29-1 and J is TRBJ2-3; D not resolved. This CDR3 comprises 12 residues. Between the trimmed V and J ends, which lost 2 bases and 2 bases, there was a span of 5 bases. Germline V gene data show CDR1 as SQVTM and CDR2 as ANQGSEA. CDR3: CSVEWDTDTQYF. DNA for the CDR3: TGCAGCGTTGAATGGGACACAGATACGCAGTATTTT.

The chain carries TRBV9 and TRBJ2-3; TRBD2 matches 13 bases. The CDR3 length is 14 residues. The V and J ends lost 3 bases and 10 bases, in that order; junction bases with no gene match: 5. Germline loops: CDR1 SGDLS, CDR2 YYNGEE. CDR3 amino acids: CASSAGLAGTPQYF. Written as DNA, the CDR3 is TGTGCCAGCAGCGCGGGACTAGCGGGGACTCCGCAGTATTTT.

The chain employs TRBV27 and TRBJ2-7, with D unclear. Trimming left V 0 bases short and J 3 bases short, with 6 bases between. The CDR3 runs to 13 residues. The germline gives CDR1 MNHEY, CDR2 SMNVEV (reference sequence). DNA of the CDR3: TGTGCCAGCAGTTTATCGGTCGGCTACGAGCAGTACTTC. This translates into CASSLSVGYEQYF.

This rearrangement joins TRBV7-9 to TRBJ1-3; D might be TRBD1 (5 bases). The CDR3 totals 15 residues. Trimming cost V 4 bases and J 0 bases, with 10 bases left between them. Per the germline V gene, CDR1 is SEHNR and CDR2 is FQNEAQ (reference sequence). In nucleotides, the CDR3 is TGTGCCAGCAGCTCCCCGGGACTCTCTGGAAACACCATATATTTT. This gives the protein CASSSPGLSGNTIYF.

The chain recombines TRBV5-1 with TRBJ2-5; 8 bases match TRBD1. V shed 2 bases, J shed 4 bases, and the junction held 4 bases outside the gene matches. This CDR3 is 14 amino acids long. Germline assignment: CDR1 SGHRS and CDR2 YFSETQ. The CDR3 coding sequence is TGCGCCAGCAGCTTCCAAGGACAGGGAGAGACCCAGTACTTC. Its translation is CASSFQGQGETQYF.

In DNA, the CDR3 is TGTGCCAGTAGTCCCCAGGGGTCGGCGGAGACCCAGTACTTC. The encoded protein is CASSPQGSAETQYF. The V gene is TRBV19, the J gene TRBJ2-5, with a tentative D call TRBD1 (6 bases). V gave up 5 bases and J gave up 5 bases, with 15 bases separating them. CDR1 and CDR2 (germline): LNHDA, SQIVND (reference sequence). This CDR3 spans 14 amino acids.

The chain is built from TRBV9 and TRBJ1-6, with a possible D match to TRBD1 (6 bases). Per the germline V gene, CDR1 is SGDLS and CDR2 is YYNGEE. Trimming shortened V by 0 bases and J by 10 bases, and 14 bases separated the two germline ends. This CDR3 contains 15 residues. CDR3 protein: CASSVGVRGLSPLHF. The CDR3 DNA sequence: TGTGCCAGCAGCGTAGGTGTCAGGGGACTCTCACCCCTCCACTTT.

This sequence joins TRBV28 and TRBJ2-7; possibly TRBD2 for D (5 bases). CDR1 and CDR2 from the germline V gene are MDHEN and SYDVKM. This CDR3 contains 18 residues. V lost 3 bases, J lost 0 bases, and 21 bases lay in between. The DNA for the CDR3 is TGTGCCAGCAGTTTTGGGGTTTGGTGGGAGAAGAGCTCCTACGAGCAGTACTTC. Its translation is CASSFGVWWEKSSYEQYF.

V is TRBV6-1 and J is TRBJ2-2; the D gene is possibly TRBD2 (5 bases). The CDR3 sequence is 13 residues long. Germline CDR1 MNHNS, CDR2 SASEGT. The V gene lost 6 bases and the J gene lost 5 bases, with 10 bases spanning the gap. CDR3 residues: CASRGVGTGELFF. As DNA, the CDR3 is TGTGCCAGCAGGGGAGTAGGGACCGGGGAGCTGTTTTTT.

The CDR3 DNA follows: TGTGCCAGCAGCCCACAGGGGGGCCCTGAAGCTTTCTTT. As protein: CASSPQGGPEAFF. V usage is TRBV7-2 and J usage is TRBJ1-1, with 8 bases lining up with TRBD1. V shed 5 bases, J shed 6 bases, and the junction held 5 bases outside the gene matches. The V gene's germline CDR1 is SGHTA and CDR2 FQGNSA. This CDR3 contains 13 residues.

The genes are TRBV7-2 and TRBJ1-6; TRBD1 is a possible D gene (5 bases). The CDR3 extends over 17 amino acids. CDR1 is SGHTA and CDR2 is FQGNSA in the germline V gene. Trimming cost V 1 base and J 10 bases, with 20 bases left between them. This CDR3 is CASSLVWDGTRSSPLHF. CDR3 bases: TGTGCCAGCAGCTTAGTCTGGGACGGGACGAGGAGCTCACCCCTCCACTTT.

A single count supports this clone. CDR3 in DNA: TGTGCCAGCAGTTACTCAACAGGGGAGATTAATGAAAAACTGTTTTTT. Translated: CASSYSTGEINEKLFF. The chain joins TRBV6-5 to TRBJ1-4; 7 bases align to TRBD1. CDR1 and CDR2 from the germline V gene are MNHEY and SVGAGI. CDR3 length equals 16 residues. V was pared by 0 bases and J by 4 bases, with 5 bases of the junction left unmatched.